What follows are 25 T cell receptor beta chains derived from one specimen sequenced in a study of PD-1 blockade in classical Hodgkin lymphoma. The time point: cycle 4 day 1 (C4D1), after less than seven weeks of nivolumab. There was relapse after autologous stem cell transplantation in every patient, and there was variation in brentuximab vedotin exposure. Produced via immunoSEQ multiplex PCR; TCRdb's table is partial and in-frame only. The sample records more than 75,000 clones, 90% to 95% being singletons. Sample: peripheral blood mononuclear cells (PBMCs), taken before the fourth cycle of nivolumab. These TCRs come from a human donor with classical Hodgkin lymphoma.

The chain employs TRBV10-3 and TRBJ1-5; weak D call: TRBD1 (6 bases). Germline lookup yields CDR1 ENHRY and CDR2 SYGVKD. V gave up 6 bases and J gave up 7 bases, with 16 bases separating them. The CDR3 covers 14 residues. The CDR3 protein is CAISNSGRGQPQHF. CDR3 bases: TGTGCCATCAGCAATTCAGGGAGGGGGCAGCCCCAGCATTTT.

This clone was observed a few times. The chain is built from TRBV28 and TRBJ1-1; possible D gene TRBD1, 5 bases. Trimming stripped 6 bases from V and 5 bases from J, with 16 bases between. The CDR3 runs to 14 residues. CDR1 is MDHEN and CDR2 is SYDVKM in the germline V gene. The chain's CDR3 is CASRPPGRQTEAFF. DNA of the CDR3: TGTGCCAGCAGGCCCCCAGGCCGACAGACTGAAGCTTTCTTT.

This clone was found once. The J gene is TRBJ2-3, the V gene TRBV19, with D tentatively TRBD2 (5 bases). V lost 5 bases and J 4 bases, leaving 13 bases between the germline ends. Germline loops: CDR1 LNHDA, CDR2 SQIVND (reference sequence). The CDR3 has 14 amino acids. CDR3 in DNA: TGTGCCAGTAGTCAGCGGTGGCGAGCAGATACGCAGTATTTT. Translated: CASSQRWRADTQYF.

The chain links TRBV7-6 to TRBJ2-7; possible D gene TRBD2, 6 bases. Germline assignment: CDR1 SGHVS and CDR2 FNYEAQ. This CDR3 contains 18 residues. V lost 1 base and J lost 1, with 20 bases in between. The CDR3 protein is CASSLGRLERHDSYEQYF. CDR3 in DNA: TGTGCCAGCAGCTTAGGAAGACTAGAGCGACACGATTCCTACGAGCAGTACTTC.

The gene calls are TRBV9 and TRBJ2-4, with 9 bases fitting TRBD2. Unmatched junction bases numbered 7, after V lost 4 bases and J lost 2 bases. This CDR3 contains 16 residues. Germline V lookup: CDR1 SGDLS, CDR2 YYNGEE. This chain's CDR3 is CASSSRLAESKNIQYF. The CDR3 region has the DNA TGTGCCAGCAGCTCAAGACTAGCGGAATCCAAAAACATTCAGTACTTC.

The chain joins TRBV21-1 to TRBJ2-7; the D segment call TRBD2 is taken from the table without a DNA check. TRBV21-1 is classified as a pseudogene. The CDR3 has 18 amino acids. The CDR3, as DNA: TGTGACCGCAAGGTTGAGAGAAGACAGAAGACTAGGGCCTACGAGCAGTACTTC. Translating it yields CDRKVERRQKTRAYEQYF.

The chain carries TRBV10-3 and TRBJ2-7; 13 bases are a match to TRBD2. This CDR3 comprises 18 residues. V gave up 5 bases and J gave up 0 bases; unmatched junction bases: 10. Germline CDR1 reads ENHRY; CDR2 reads SYGVKD. CDR3 in DNA: TGTGCCATCAGTTATCCGGGACTAGCGGGGAGGAGCTCCTACGAGCAGTACTTC. Amino acid sequence: CAISYPGLAGRSSYEQYF.

This chain uses TRBV6-5 with TRBJ2-7; 10 nucleotides line up with TRBD1. The junction had 3 bases not matched to a gene; V was cut back by 4 bases and J by 3 bases. In germline, CDR1 is MNHEY, CDR2 SVGAGI. The CDR3 loop spans 14 amino acids. The CDR3 protein is CASSSGQGSYEQYF. The CDR3 region has the DNA TGTGCCAGCAGTTCGGGACAGGGGAGCTACGAGCAGTACTTC.

V is TRBV9 and J is TRBJ2-6; D may be TRBD1 or TRBD2 (5 bases each). Germline V gives CDR1 SGDLS, CDR2 YYNGEE. The CDR3 is 13 residues long. Trimming shortened V by 4 bases and J by 6 bases, and 8 bases separated the two germline ends. The CDR3 loop reads CASSLGVANVLTF. DNA for the CDR3: TGTGCCAGCAGCTTGGGGGTGGCCAACGTCCTGACTTTC.

The V gene is TRBV2, the J gene TRBJ2-1, with 11 bases lining up with TRBD2. Germline-derived CDR1 and CDR2 are SNHLY and FYNNEI. CDR3 length equals 16 residues. V gave up 6 bases and J gave up 6 bases; unmatched junction bases: 10. The CDR3 DNA sequence: TGTGCCAGCAGCGGAGCCAGACTAGCGGGGACCAATGAGCAGTTCTTC. This codes for CASSGARLAGTNEQFF.

J is TRBJ1-6 and V is TRBV5-1; 10 bases map to TRBD1. V shed 4 bases and J 10 bases; nucleotides not matched to a gene: 11. This CDR3 comprises 16 residues. CDR1 and CDR2 from the germline V gene are SGHRS and YFSETQ. The CDR3: CASSLGQGEIGSPLHF. The CDR3 coding sequence is TGCGCCAGCAGCCTAGGACAGGGGGAAATAGGGTCACCCCTCCACTTT.

The chain combines TRBV18 with TRBJ2-1; TRBD1 might be the D (6 bases). The length of the CDR3 is 13 residues. Germline V gene sequence: CDR1 KGHSH, CDR2 LQKENI. The germline V and J ends were trimmed by 4 bases and 8 bases, with 12 bases remaining between them. The CDR3, as DNA: TGTGCCAGCTCACTTCTACAGGGCGATGAGCAGTTCTTC. Protein: CASSLLQGDEQFF.

This clone was counted once. This sequence joins TRBV19 and TRBJ1-5; the D is unclear. Trimming pared 5 bases from V and 0 bases from J, leaving 8 bases between. CDR3 length: 14 residues. The germline CDR1 and CDR2 sequences are LNHDA and SQIVND (reference sequence). DNA for the CDR3: TGTGCCAGTAGTTTACAAAATAGCAATCAGCCCCAGCATTTT. This codes for CASSLQNSNQPQHF.

V and J are TRBV18 and TRBJ2-1; 8 nucleotides line up with TRBD1. The CDR3 loop spans 16 amino acids. Trimming at V came to 3 bases and at J to 4 bases, leaving 8 bases not matched to a gene. Germline CDR1 reads KGHSH; CDR2 reads LQKENI. The CDR3, as DNA: TGTGCCAGCTCACCCGTCCAGGGGGCGGTATACAATGAGCAGTTCTTC. It yields the protein CASSPVQGAVYNEQFF.

V is TRBV30 and J is TRBJ2-7; D perhaps matches TRBD1 (5 bases). V lost 2 bases and J lost 2, with 7 bases in between. The germline V gene encodes CDR1 GTSNPN and CDR2 SVGIG (reference sequence). This CDR3 is 12 amino acids long. The CDR3 nucleotides are TGTGCCTGGAGTAGGGGCACCTACGAGCAGTACTTC. Amino acids: CAWSRGTYEQYF.

This clone showed up just once. CDR3 DNA: TGTGCCAGCTCAGGACAGGGTGGCACTGAAGCTTTCTTT. Translation gives CASSGQGGTEAFF. The chain employs TRBV18 and TRBJ1-1, with TRBD1 identical over 8 bases. Germline V gene data show CDR1 as KGHSH and CDR2 as LQKENI. The CDR3 is made up of 13 amino acids. The junction had 3 bases not matched to a gene; V was cut back by 5 bases and J by 4 bases.

This clone occurred once. This sequence joins TRBV7-9 and TRBJ2-5; tentatively, D is TRBD1 or TRBD2 (5 bases each). The V gene lost 4 bases and the J gene lost 5 bases, with 23 bases spanning the gap. This CDR3 spans 17 amino acids. The germline V gene encodes CDR1 SEHNR and CDR2 FQNEAQ (reference sequence). The CDR3 DNA reads TGTGCCAGCAGCTCCTCACTTGGGGGAGTGCCGTGGGAGACCCAGTACTTC. Its protein is CASSSSLGGVPWETQYF.

The chain carries TRBV5-1 and TRBJ1-2; 11 nucleotides match TRBD1. Per the germline V gene, CDR1 is SGHRS and CDR2 is YFSETQ. This CDR3 has 15 amino acids. Losses at the gene ends were 4 bases for V and 7 bases for J; bases not matched to a gene: 9. The CDR3 DNA follows: TGCGCCAGCAGCGCTGGGACAGGGGGAGGAACTGGCTACACCTTC. This encodes CASSAGTGGGTGYTF.

The chain has TRBV10-2 and TRBJ1-3; D call uncertain. V was shortened by 1 base and J by 4 bases, with 14 bases between the two germline ends. The V gene's germline CDR1 is WSHSY and CDR2 SAAADI. The CDR3 runs to 16 residues. CDR3 nucleotides: TGCGCCAGCAGTGAGTTCGCCCCCTCGAGCGGAAACACCATATATTTT. Residues: CASSEFAPSSGNTIYF.

The chain couples TRBV5-1 to TRBJ1-3; D might be TRBD1 (6 bases). Germline V gene data show CDR1 as SGHRS and CDR2 as YFSETQ. The V and J ends lost 0 bases and 4 bases respectively, with 14 bases between them. This CDR3 is 16 amino acids long. The CDR3 here is CASSLVTGRFGNTIYF. CDR3 coding DNA: TGCGCCAGCAGCTTGGTTACAGGGAGATTCGGAAACACCATATATTTT.

The chain links TRBV6-1 to TRBJ2-7; 7 bases align to TRBD2. Germline V CDR1 and CDR2: MNHNS, SASEGT. The ends lost 6 bases at V and 6 bases at J; junction bases unmatched: 14. This CDR3 region has 15 residues. CDR3 nucleotide sequence: TGTGCCAGCAGGGCTACTAGCGAGGGGCCTCGCGAGCAGTACTTC. Residues: CASRATSEGPREQYF.

The chain carries TRBV7-6 and TRBJ1-1; 8 bases are a match to TRBD1. Germline CDR1 and CDR2: SGHVS and FNYEAQ. The CDR3 runs 14 residues. The junction had 4 bases not matched to a gene; V was cut back by 5 bases and J by 2 bases. DNA of the CDR3: TGTGCCAGCAGCCACAGGGGGGATAACACTGAAGCTTTCTTT. The encoded protein is CASSHRGDNTEAFF. Full variable domain (rest looked up from reference TRBV7-6 and TRBJ1-1): GAGVSQSPRYKVTKRGQDVALRCDPISGHVSLYWYRQALGQGPEFLTYFNYEAQQDKSGLPNDRFSAERPEGSISTLTIQRTEQRDSAMYRCASSHRGDNTEAFFGQGTRLTVV.

The chain joins TRBV6-4 to TRBJ2-7; 8 bases align to TRBD2. V dropped 3 bases and J dropped 5; count of bases not matched to a gene: 12. This CDR3 is built from 16 residues. Per germline, CDR1 MRHNA and CDR2 SNTAGT. The CDR3 spells CASSDPRLAPSHEQYF. The CDR3 DNA reads TGTGCCAGCAGTGATCCCCGACTAGCGCCCAGCCACGAGCAGTACTTC.

The V gene is TRBV5-1, the J gene TRBJ1-5, with D possibly being TRBD1 (5 bases). V was trimmed by 2 bases and J by 5 bases, leaving 8 bases between them. This CDR3 is 13 amino acids long. CDR1 is SGHRS and CDR2 is YFSETQ in the germline V gene. The CDR3 DNA reads as TGCGCCAGCAGCTTACGGGGGGATCAGCCCCAGCATTTT. This encodes CASSLRGDQPQHF.

The chain links TRBV5-6 to TRBJ2-3; the D is unclear. V lost 4 bases, J lost 4 bases, and 13 bases lay in between. This CDR3 spans 14 amino acids. Germline CDR1 is SGHDT and CDR2 is YYEEEE. The CDR3 protein is CASSPGPAPDTQYF. CDR3 DNA sequence: TGTGCCAGCAGCCCTGGACCCGCCCCAGATACGCAGTATTTT.